The sequence of this TCR beta chain was determined in a study of CD8+CD57+ T cells in acquired aplastic anemia. As for the study in general: Sorted CD4+ plus CD8+ cells gave DNA averaging roughly 3.5 ug.

This clonotype was recorded at least ten times. Researchers used genomic DNA as the template to profile TCR beta VDJ and CDR3. Each CDR3 protein is one row after TCRdb ran MiXCR on the reads. Counted here are some 160,000 distinct CDR3 sequences, around 47% occurring once; the ten biggest clones make up around 3.2%. Germline loops: CDR1 LGHNA, CDR2 YNFKEQ. V shed 3 bases, J shed 2 bases, and the junction held 6 bases outside the gene matches. The CDR3 covers 16 residues. Patients sequenced had flow cytometry evidence of CD8+CD57+ cell expansion. Blood was sampled before the patients had received any therapy.

What was sequenced was sorted CD4+, CD8+, or CD8+CD57+ T cells (not recorded which) from PBMCs. The source is a human donor with aplastic anemia. J is TRBJ1-5 and V is TRBV4-2; 8 bases are shared with TRBD1. The CDR3 sequence: CASSQAQGAGNQPQHF. DNA of the CDR3: TGTGCCAGCAGCCAGGCCCAGGGGGCGGGCAATCAGCCCCAGCATTTT.